The present entry profiles one T cell receptor (beta chain) with its context. TCRdb's copy holds only in-frame clones and misses some; the assay was immunoSEQ multiplex PCR. The sample gives 200,000 to 300,000 clones, around 90% of which show up once; 6% to 9% is in the top ten. The sample originates from a study of blood T cell repertoires in COVID-19. Study context: Samples of COVID-19 (acute and convalescent) were obtained from the United States, Italy and Spain.

This CDR3 has 16 amino acids. CDR1 is SGHAT, CDR2 FQNNGV, per germline. The V end lost 5 bases, the J end lost 2 bases, and 17 bases lay between the germline ends. The chain carries TRBV11-2 and TRBJ2-3; D not resolved. This receptor was taken from a man between 60 and 75 years old who had recovered from COVID-19. The specimen sequenced was peripheral blood. Here the CDR3 reads CASSPTTLRVTDTQYF. For the CDR3, the DNA is TGTGCCAGCAGCCCTACCACTCTCCGGGTCACAGATACGCAGTATTTT.